This T cell receptor (beta chain) was found in a study of T cell changes during pregnancy in multiple sclerosis. Generated by immunoSEQ multiplex PCR, the TCRdb table keeps only in-frame clones and is missing some. The data show about 57,000 clones, around 90% seen once. V was shortened by 6 bases and J by 8 bases, with 13 bases between the two germline ends. From germline, CDR1 is SQVTM and CDR2 ANQGSEA. The CDR3 is 11 residues long. The source is a female donor with multiple sclerosis, enrolled in a pregnancy study. The chain couples TRBV29-1 to TRBJ1-2; the D gene is possibly TRBD1 (5 bases). Sequenced material: CD4+ T cells from peripheral blood mononuclear cells, taken in the second trimester of pregnancy. The CDR3 loop is CSVEGLSGYTF. The DNA for the CDR3 is TGCAGCGTGGAGGGGTTGAGCGGCTACACCTTC.